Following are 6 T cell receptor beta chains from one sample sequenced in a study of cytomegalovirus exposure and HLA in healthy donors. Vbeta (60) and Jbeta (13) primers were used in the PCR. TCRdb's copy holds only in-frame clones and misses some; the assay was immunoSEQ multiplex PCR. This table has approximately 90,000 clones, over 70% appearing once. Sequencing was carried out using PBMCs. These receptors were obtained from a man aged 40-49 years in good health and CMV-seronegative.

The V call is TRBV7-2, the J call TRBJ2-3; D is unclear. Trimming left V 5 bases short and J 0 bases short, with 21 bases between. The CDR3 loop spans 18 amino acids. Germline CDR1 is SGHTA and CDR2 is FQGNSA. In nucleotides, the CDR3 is TGTGCCAGCAGCCCGTCGTTCACCAGGTTCTCTAGCACAGATACGCAGTATTTT. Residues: CASSPSFTRFSSTDTQYF. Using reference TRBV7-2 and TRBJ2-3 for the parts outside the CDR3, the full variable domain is GAGVSQSPSNKVTEKGKDVELRCDPISGHTALYWYRQSLGQGLEFLIYFQGNSAPDKSGLPSDRFSAERTGGSVSTLTIQRTQQEDSAVYLCASSPSFTRFSSTDTQYFGPGTRLTVL.

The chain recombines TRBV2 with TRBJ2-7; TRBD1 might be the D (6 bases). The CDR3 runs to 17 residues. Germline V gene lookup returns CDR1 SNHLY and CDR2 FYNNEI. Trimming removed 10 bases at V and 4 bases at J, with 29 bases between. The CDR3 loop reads CAISLGGTTSLAYEQYF. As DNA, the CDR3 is TGTGCCATCTCCCTAGGGGGTACAACCTCCCTGGCGTACGAGCAGTACTTC.

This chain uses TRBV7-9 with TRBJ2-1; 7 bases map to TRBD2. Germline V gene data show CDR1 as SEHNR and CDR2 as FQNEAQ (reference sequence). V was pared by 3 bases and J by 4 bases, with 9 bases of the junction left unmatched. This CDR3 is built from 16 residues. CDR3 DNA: TGTGCCAGCAGCTTGACCCGGCTAGCGGATTACAATGAGCAGTTCTTC. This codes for CASSLTRLADYNEQFF.

CDR3 coding DNA: TGTGCCAGCAGTTTACTTCGAGGGAGGGGCAATCAGCCCCAGCATTTT. Its translation is CASSLLRGRGNQPQHF. V is TRBV28 and J is TRBJ1-5; D is uncertain. V was shortened by 2 bases and J by 2 bases, with 13 bases between the two germline ends. The CDR3 totals 16 residues. The germline gives CDR1 MDHEN, CDR2 SYDVKM.

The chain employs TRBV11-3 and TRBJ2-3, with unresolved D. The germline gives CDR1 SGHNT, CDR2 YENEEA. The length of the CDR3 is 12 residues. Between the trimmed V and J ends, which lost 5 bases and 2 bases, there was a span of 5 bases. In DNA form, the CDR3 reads TGTGCCAGCAGCCAGAACACAGATACGCAGTATTTT. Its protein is CASSQNTDTQYF.

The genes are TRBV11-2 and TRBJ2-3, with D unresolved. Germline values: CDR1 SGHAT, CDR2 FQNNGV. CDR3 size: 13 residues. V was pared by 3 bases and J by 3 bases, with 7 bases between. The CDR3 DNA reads TGTGCCAGCAGCTTCGGTTGGACAGATACGCAGTATTTT. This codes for CASSFGWTDTQYF.